This T cell receptor (beta chain) appears in the sequencing data of a study of blood T cells in healthy people across ages. General observations from the study: Per million T cells, TCR beta diversity dropped about linearly as age rose.

Note on this clonotype: Its antigen is as yet unknown.

Per germline, CDR1 MNHEY and CDR2 SVGEGT. Between the trimmed V and J ends, which lost 2 bases and 7 bases, there was a span of 14 bases. The CDR3 covers 14 residues. Using a J-beta primer mix together with a sample-barcoded 5' primer, a second PCR was run for roughly 6 to 11 cycles. Each cDNA molecule was tagged by a template-switch adaptor that had 12 random nucleotides. TCRdb fed the 5' RACE reads into MiXCR, producing one record per CDR3 protein. The sample gives approximately 490,000 distinct CDR3 sequences, more than 20% of which show up once; around 10% is in the top ten. The sample was also linked to a second study, of T cells of mothers and their children.

This clonotype was obtained from a boy younger than 18 in good health. The rearrangement uses TRBV6-2 or TRBV6-3 and TRBJ1-2, with D unresolved. Sequencing input: blood. CDR3 sequence (DNA): TGTGCCAGCAGTTACCCGCCGGACGGCCTTGGCTACACCTTC. Translation gives CASSYPPDGLGYTF.